This T cell receptor (beta chain) was observed in a study of graft-versus-host responses after intestinal transplantation. As for this clone: Its antigen remains unidentified.

Assay: immunoSEQ multiplex PCR; the TCRdb copy retains only in-frame clones and omits some. The sample lists tens of thousands of clones, 90% to 95% occurring once. The CDR3 runs to 10 residues. Germline-derived CDR1 and CDR2 are SQVTM and ANQGSEA. V gave up 3 bases and J gave up 10 bases; unmatched junction bases: 1. The sequence came from a human donor who received an intestinal transplant. Sequencing used unstimulated CD8+ T cells sorted from spleen or lymph node cells, obtained before intestinal transplant. The rearrangement uses TRBV29-1 and TRBJ1-1; 8 positions agree with TRBD1. CDR3 sequence (DNA): TGCAGCGTTGAGCAGGGGGCAGCTTTCTTT. This encodes CSVEQGAAFF.